Following are 21 T cell receptor beta chains from one sample sequenced in a study of regulatory T cells in long-lasting Graves disease. According to the study, TCR beta libraries were built with iRepertoire HTBI primers and CDR3-region Arm-PCR. One entry per CDR3 protein results from TCRdb running MiXCR on the multiplex PCR reads. Of about 470,000 distinct CDR3 sequences listed, around a fifth are singletons. This sample's time point: persistent/refractory GD, antithyroid drugs over 5 years with positive TRAb. PBMCs were the source of the RNA used for TCR sequencing. Sample: peripheral blood mononuclear cells (PBMCs), taken when the disease was refractory, from a patient treated with antithyroid drugs. The receptors originated from a female donor with Graves disease.

This clonotype was recorded many times. V usage is TRBV28 and J usage is TRBJ2-7; 9 bases line up with TRBD2. The CDR3 contains 16 residues. Germline-derived CDR1 and CDR2 are MDHEN and SYDVKM. With 6 bases clipped from V and 5 bases from J, the junction kept 14 bases outside the gene matches. The CDR3 DNA is TGTGCCAGCAGCAAGATACTAGCGGGTGATGGGAACGAGCAGTACTTC. Translating it yields CASSKILAGDGNEQYF.

This clonotype has more than one count but fewer than ten. The chain recombines TRBV20-1 with TRBJ2-5, with a possible D match to TRBD2 (6 bases). Germline lookup yields CDR1 DFQATT and CDR2 SNEGSKA (reference sequence). The length of the CDR3 is 14 residues. V was clipped by 8 bases and J by 2 bases, with 18 bases between them. The CDR3 DNA follows: TGCAGTTGCCATGCCCGGGGGATACAAGAGACCCAGTACTTC. It translates to CSCHARGIQETQYF.

The chain has TRBV4-2 and TRBJ2-5, with 10 bases identical to TRBD2. Germline V gene sequence: CDR1 LGHNA, CDR2 YNFKEQ. The CDR3 length is 17 residues. J lost 0 bases, V lost 6 bases, and 10 bases had no gene match. The CDR3 reads CASSPFSTSGHQETQYF. Written as DNA, the CDR3 is TGTGCCAGCAGTCCTTTCTCGACTAGCGGGCACCAAGAGACCCAGTACTTC.

In this sample, this clonotype turned up a few times. The V gene is TRBV20-1, the J gene TRBJ1-2; D is unresolved. The CDR3 is 9 amino acids. The germline V and J ends were trimmed by 0 bases and 11 bases, with 4 bases remaining between them. Germline V gives CDR1 DFQATT, CDR2 SNEGSKA (reference sequence). The CDR3 sequence is CSARDQYTF. The CDR3 DNA reads as TGCAGTGCTAGAGATCAATACACCTTC.

This clonotype was counted at least ten times. This chain connects TRBV20-1 to TRBJ1-6; weak D call: TRBD1 (6 bases). The CDR3 totals 15 residues. Germline CDR1 reads DFQATT; CDR2 reads SNEGSKA (reference sequence). Trimming took 3 bases from V and 7 from J, leaving 16 bases between them. This CDR3 is CSARGTTLWNSPLHF. CDR3 bases: TGCAGTGCTAGGGGGACAACCCTATGGAATTCACCCCTCCACTTT.

The chain combines TRBV9 with TRBJ2-7; perhaps D is TRBD1 or TRBD2 (5 bases each). V was shortened by 6 bases and J by 6 bases, with 19 bases between the two germline ends. Germline V gene data show CDR1 as SGDLS and CDR2 as YYNGEE. The CDR3 runs 14 residues. Here the CDR3 reads CASNPGTSNAEQYF. The DNA for the CDR3 is TGTGCCAGCAACCCCGGGACGTCGAACGCCGAGCAGTACTTC.

This clonotype showed up many times. The rearrangement uses TRBV2 and TRBJ2-2; 7 bases agree with TRBD2. The germline CDR1 and CDR2 sequences are SNHLY and FYNNEI. This CDR3 has 13 amino acids. V was clipped by 11 bases and J by 4 bases; unmatched bases: 7. DNA of the CDR3: TGTGCCGGAGCGGGGAGGGGCACCGGGGAGCTGTTTTTT. This gives the protein CAGAGRGTGELFF.

There are many counts of this clonotype. The chain uses TRBV6-1 and TRBJ1-5; possible D gene TRBD1, 5 bases. Germline V gene sequence: CDR1 MNHNS, CDR2 SASEGT. The CDR3 has 12 residues. Trimming shortened V by 6 bases and J by 8 bases, and 11 bases separated the two germline ends. CDR3 loop: CASSLPGEPQHF. The CDR3 bases are TGTGCCAGCAGCCTCCCGGGGGAGCCCCAGCATTTT.

This clonotype was seen repeatedly, ten times or more. DNA of the CDR3: TGTGCCAGCAGTTTAATAACAGGCCCTAACACCGGGGAGCTGTTTTTT. It translates to CASSLITGPNTGELFF. V and J are TRBV12-3 or TRBV12-4 and TRBJ2-2, with D tentatively TRBD1 (5 bases). This CDR3 has 16 residues. V lost 2 bases to trimming and J lost 2 bases, with 12 bases between them.

This clonotype was observed a handful of times. V is TRBV28 and J is TRBJ2-7, with D maybe TRBD1 (5 bases). Germline V gene lookup returns CDR1 MDHEN and CDR2 SYDVKM. The CDR3 length is 12 residues. V lost 8 bases, J lost 5 bases, and 13 bases lay in between. Here the CDR3 DNA reads TGTGCCAGCGGGGCAGGAGTCGACGAGCAGTACTTC. This sequence encodes CASGAGVDEQYF.

The CDR3: CASSAGSWNYGYTF. Here the CDR3 DNA reads TGTGCCAGCAGTGCAGGGAGTTGGAACTATGGCTACACCTTC. The genes are TRBV6-1 and TRBJ1-2; a possible D gene is TRBD1 (5 bases). The CDR3 is made up of 14 amino acids. Trimming cost V 4 bases and J 2 bases, with 11 bases left between them. Germline CDR1 and CDR2: MNHNS and SASEGT.

Many counts were recorded for this clonotype. The chain joins TRBV6-1 to TRBJ2-5; D might be TRBD2 (5 bases). Germline loops: CDR1 MNHNS, CDR2 SASEGT. Trimming stripped 5 bases from V and 5 bases from J, with 21 bases between. There are 16 residues in the CDR3. Here the CDR3 DNA reads TGTGCCAGCAGTACGCCACCGGCGGGTTTAGAGGAGACCCAGTACTTC. Its translation: CASSTPPAGLEETQYF.

This clonotype has ten or more counts. Here the CDR3 reads CATSQDTLSTDTQYF. In nucleotides, the CDR3 is TGTGCCACCAGTCAGGACACACTGAGCACAGATACGCAGTATTTT. This chain uses TRBV24-1 with TRBJ2-3, with a weak D call TRBD1 (5 bases). CDR1 KGHDR and CDR2 SFDVKD come from the germline V gene. V was pared by 6 bases and J by 0 bases, with 12 bases between. This CDR3 region has 15 residues.

This clonotype was observed a few times. The chain combines TRBV12-3 or TRBV12-4 with TRBJ2-1, with a weak D call TRBD2 (6 bases). V gave up 10 bases and J gave up 5 bases, with 24 bases separating them. This CDR3 is built from 16 residues. CDR3 nucleotides: TGTGCCACCCTAAGGGGAGCGGACTACCCGGACAATGAGCAGTTCTTC. Translating gives CATLRGADYPDNEQFF.

This clonotype was recorded once. One base away lies a much larger clone, so this may be a sequencing read error. The gene calls are TRBV11-2 and TRBJ2-4, with D tentatively TRBD2 (6 bases). CDR3 length equals 12 residues. V gave up 2 bases and J gave up 7 bases, with 6 bases separating them. From germline, CDR1 is SGHAT and CDR2 FQNNGV. This CDR3 reads CASSLRGNIQYF. The CDR3 nucleotides are TGTGCCAGCAGCTTACGGGGGAACATTCAGTACTTC.

Only a few counts were recorded for this clonotype. The chain uses TRBV5-8 and TRBJ1-5; TRBD1 might be the D (5 bases). Germline V lookup: CDR1 SGHTS, CDR2 YDEGEE. CDR3 length: 17 amino acids. The V end was cut by 4 bases, the J end by 0 bases, with 17 bases between. The DNA for the CDR3 is TGTGCCAGCAGCGCTCCCGGGCAGGGCAATAGCAATCAGCCCCAGCATTTT. Protein: CASSAPGQGNSNQPQHF.

V is TRBV14 and J is TRBJ2-7, with 10 positions matching TRBD2. Trimming cost V 2 bases and J 1 base; bases outside gene matches: 2. Germline CDR1 and CDR2: SGHDN and FVKESK. The CDR3 is 15 residues long. The CDR3 loop reads CASSQLAGASYEQYF. The CDR3 region has the DNA TGTGCCAGCAGCCAACTAGCGGGAGCATCCTACGAGCAGTACTTC. Supplemented by reference TRBV14 and TRBJ2-7, the full variable domain reads EAGVTQFPSHSVIEKGQTVTLRCDPISGHDNLYWYRRVMGKEIKFLLHFVKESKQDESGMPNNRFLAERTGGTYSTLKVQPAELEDSGVYFCASSQLAGASYEQYFGPGTRLTVT.

This clonotype was found many times. V gene TRBV27 combines with J gene TRBJ1-4; possibly TRBD1 for D (5 bases). CDR3 size: 14 residues. Trimming cost V 5 bases and J 8 bases, with 15 bases left between them. Germline CDR1 is MNHEY and CDR2 is SMNVEV (reference sequence). This chain's CDR3 is CASSEDTSLEKLFF. The CDR3 nucleotides read TGTGCCAGCAGTGAGGACACCAGCCTCGAAAAACTGTTTTTT.

There are a few counts of this clonotype. V usage is TRBV6-1 and J usage is TRBJ1-6, with a possible D match to TRBD1 (6 bases). Deletions cut 8 bases from V and 0 bases from J, with 8 bases between. The CDR3 contains 14 residues. The V gene's germline CDR1 is MNHNS and CDR2 SASEGT. The CDR3 DNA reads TGTGCCAGCGTAGGGGGCTCCTATAATTCACCCCTCCACTTT. Encoded protein: CASVGGSYNSPLHF.

Many counts were recorded for this clonotype. This chain joins TRBV20-1 and TRBJ1-1; D is ambiguous. This CDR3 spans 13 amino acids. V was shortened by 3 bases and J by 3 bases, with 11 bases between the two germline ends. Germline V gene data show CDR1 as DFQATT and CDR2 as SNEGSKA (reference sequence). CDR3 region: CSASVTFDTEAFF. The CDR3 DNA reads TGCAGTGCTAGCGTGACATTCGACACTGAAGCTTTCTTT.

As for this clonotype: This likely traces to a read error, being one base from a far larger clone. V and J are TRBV7-8 and TRBJ2-5, with 9 bases aligning to TRBD2. The CDR3 spans 15 residues. In germline, CDR1 is SGHVS, CDR2 FQNEAQ. CDR3 protein: CASMGSGRDQETQHF. In DNA, the CDR3 is TGTGCCAGCATGGGTAGCGGGAGAGATCAAGAGACCCAGCACTTC.